This entry concerns a single TCR beta chain. Its matching antigen is unknown. The V end was cut by 8 bases, the J end by 7 bases, with 11 bases between. Germline V gene data show CDR1 as ENHRY and CDR2 as SYGVKD. The CDR3 consists of 11 residues. The data are from a study of cytomegalovirus exposure and HLA in healthy donors. The PCR contained 60 Vbeta and 13 Jbeta primers. This table comes from immunoSEQ multiplex PCR, and its TCRdb copy is limited to in-frame clones, with some not included. The sample contains 85,000 to 100,000 clones, over 60% of which appear only once. Overall study findings and caveats: The investigators catalogued 150 to 200 TCR beta chains as cytomegalovirus-associated. In vitro checks showed that a few CMV-associated chains really do target CMV antigens.

The sequenced material came from PBMCs. The sequence derives from a human donor in good health. The chain combines TRBV10-3 with TRBJ1-1; tentatively, D is TRBD1 (6 bases). As DNA, the CDR3 is TGTGCCATCGCAACAGGGAATGAAGCTTTCTTT. It specifies CAIATGNEAFF.